This T cell receptor (beta chain) was sequenced during a study of siplizumab effects on memory and regulatory T cells. Whole-study findings and limits: In unstimulated cells, naive T cells appeared more diverse than memory T cells and seemed major alloresponse contributors. Siplizumab significantly reduced alloreactive sequences traceable to unstimulated CD4+ memory cells. No assignable naive or memory phenotype existed for roughly 80-97% of proliferating CD4+ or CD8+ clones.

As regards this clone: What it binds is unknown.

The CDR3 totals 13 residues. Germline V gene sequence: CDR1 SGHTA, CDR2 FQGTGA. V was trimmed by 4 bases and J by 13 bases, leaving 17 bases between them. Some 97,000 TCR templates underwent assay in every sample. The assay was immunoSEQ multiplex PCR, and TCRdb's table has in-frame clones only and misses some. The sample includes around 94,000 clones, roughly 92% seen only once; the top ten take 0.85% to 1.2%. The V gene is TRBV7-3, the J gene TRBJ2-1; weak D call: TRBD2 (6 bases). Sample: CD4+ T cells sorted from blood. The sequence came from a human donor in good health. Here the CDR3 reads CASSSLEGGSQFF. In DNA, the CDR3 is TGTGCCAGCAGCTCACTCGAAGGAGGGTCTCAGTTCTTC.